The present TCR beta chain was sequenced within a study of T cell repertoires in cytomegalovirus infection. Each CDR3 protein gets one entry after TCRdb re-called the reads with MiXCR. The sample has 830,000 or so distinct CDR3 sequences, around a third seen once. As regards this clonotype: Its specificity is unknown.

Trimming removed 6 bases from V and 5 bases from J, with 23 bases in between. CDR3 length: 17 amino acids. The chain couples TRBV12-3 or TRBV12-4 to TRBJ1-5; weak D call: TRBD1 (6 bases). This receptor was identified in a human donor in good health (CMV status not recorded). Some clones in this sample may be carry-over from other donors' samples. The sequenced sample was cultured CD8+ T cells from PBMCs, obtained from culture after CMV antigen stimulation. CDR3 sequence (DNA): TGTGCCAGCAGCCTCGAGGGGGGTGGCCTCCTCCATCAGCCCCAGCATTTT. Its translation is CASSLEGGGLLHQPQHF.